The sequence of this T cell receptor beta chain was determined in a study of Tregs in tolerant kidney transplant recipients. Study-wide background: Recipients received nonmyeloablative bone marrow transplants from related graft donors, with transient mixed chimerism. Whole-study results and caveats: In tolerant patients, donor-specific Tregs outgrew total Tregs, suggesting antigen-driven expansion. Biological reproducibility was not directly addressed, but technical replication error appeared minimal.

After more than five days with irradiated graft donor PBMCs, CFSE-labeled recipient PBMCs were FACS-sorted. As regards this clone: Its target is not known.

V was cut by 5 bases and J by 8 bases, with 7 bases left in between. From germline, CDR1 is PRHDT and CDR2 FYEKMQ (reference sequence). CDR3 length equals 11 residues. The data were produced by immunoSEQ multiplex PCR, yet TCRdb's version contains in-frame clones alone and is incomplete. The repertoire has around 15,000 clones, nearly 55% of them found once; the top ten carry 3% to 3.5%. The source is a human patient who received a combined kidney and bone marrow transplant. The V and J genes are TRBV13 and TRBJ2-1; D is undetermined. Here the sequenced sample was CD4+ T cells from blood cultured with allogeneic cells, taken before the transplant. The CDR3 nucleotides are TGTGCCAGCAGCCCCGACTATGAGCAGTTCTTC. It is translated as CASSPDYEQFF.